These T cell receptor beta chains were read from a single sample in a study of neurological immune-mediated disorders. In TCRdb, the 5' RACE reads were re-called with MiXCR into one record per CDR3 protein. This repertoire shows over 60,000 distinct CDR3 sequences, 4% to 6% found once; its top ten account for about 2.7%. The sample comprised PBMCs. Receptor source: a woman under 40 with multiple sclerosis. Each CDR3 is given with its conserved first and last residue. D genes are given only for firm matches. Only part of the rows carry a size: once, few, many, or a class if the clone is expanded.

CDR3nt: TGCAGTGCTAGAGATTTGAATCGCGGGACCACAGATACGCAGTATTTT
CDR3aa: CSARDLNRGTTDTQYF
d_gene: NA
abundance: many
j_gene: TRBJ2-3
v_gene: TRBV20-1

CDR3nt: TGTGCCAGCAGCCTCCGGGACGGCAATCAGCCCCAGAATTTT
CDR3aa: CASSLRDGNQPQNF
d_gene: NA
abundance: NA
j_gene: TRBJ1-5
v_gene: TRBV5-5

CDR3nt: TGTGCCAGCAGCGTAGATTTGAGGCCAACTAATGAAAAACTGTTTTTT
CDR3aa: CASSVDLRPTNEKLFF
d_gene: NA
abundance: many
j_gene: TRBJ1-4
v_gene: TRBV9

CDR3nt: TGTGCCATCAGTGAACTACAGGGATTCACCGGGGAGCTGTTTTTT
CDR3aa: CAISELQGFTGELFF
d_gene: NA
abundance: many
j_gene: TRBJ2-2
v_gene: TRBV10-3

CDR3nt: TGCGCCAGCAGCTTGGAAGACAGGGTCGGAGAGACCCAGTACTTC
CDR3aa: CASSLEDRVGETQYF
d_gene: TRBD1
abundance: many
j_gene: TRBJ2-5
v_gene: TRBV5-1

CDR3nt: TGTGCCAGCTCCGGGGGGGGGGCCACTGAAGCTTTCTTT
CDR3aa: CASSGGGATEAFF
d_gene: NA
abundance: many
j_gene: TRBJ1-1
v_gene: TRBV9

CDR3nt: TGCAGCGTTGAAGAATTCGTAGGGGTCCCCCGGTACGAGCAGTACTTC
CDR3aa: CSVEEFVGVPRYEQYF
d_gene: NA
abundance: many
j_gene: TRBJ2-7
v_gene: TRBV29-1

CDR3nt: TGCGCCAGCAGCTCGGCCCTAGGGGACACTGAAGCTTTCTTT
CDR3aa: CASSSALGDTEAFF
d_gene: NA
abundance: NA
j_gene: TRBJ1-1
v_gene: TRBV5-1

CDR3nt: TGTGCCAGCAGCTTAGGGTCTAGGGCTCAGCCCCAGCATTTT
CDR3aa: CASSLGSRAQPQHF
d_gene: NA
abundance: few
j_gene: TRBJ1-5
v_gene: TRBV7-2

CDR3nt: TGCGCCAGCAGCAACGGGACTTTCGAGACCCAGTACTTC
CDR3aa: CASSNGTFETQYF
d_gene: NA
abundance: many
j_gene: TRBJ2-5
v_gene: TRBV5-1

CDR3nt: TGTGCCTTCCGACATACTAGCACAGATACGCAGTATTTT
CDR3aa: CAFRHTSTDTQYF
d_gene: NA
abundance: many
j_gene: TRBJ2-3
v_gene: TRBV30

CDR3nt: TGTGCCAGCAGCATGGACACAAACTATGGCTACACCTTC
CDR3aa: CASSMDTNYGYTF
d_gene: NA
abundance: many
j_gene: TRBJ1-2
v_gene: TRBV5-6

CDR3nt: TGCGCCAGCAGCCAAGAGATAAGCAATCAGCCCCAGCATTTT
CDR3aa: CASSQEISNQPQHF
d_gene: NA
abundance: few
j_gene: TRBJ1-5
v_gene: TRBV4-1

CDR3nt: TGTGCCAGCAGCGTAGAGGAGCGGGGGAATGGGCAGACCCAGTACTTC
CDR3aa: CASSVEERGNGQTQYF
d_gene: TRBD2
abundance: many
j_gene: TRBJ2-5
v_gene: TRBV9

CDR3nt: TGCAGTGCTAGTGGTCACAGCTCCTATAATTCACCCCTCCACTTT
CDR3aa: CSASGHSSYNSPLHF
d_gene: NA
abundance: many
j_gene: TRBJ1-6
v_gene: TRBV20-1

CDR3nt: TGTGCCAGCAGCGAACGACAGGTCAGCTCCTACAATGAGCAGTTCTTC
CDR3aa: CASSERQVSSYNEQFF
d_gene: NA
abundance: many
j_gene: TRBJ2-1
v_gene: TRBV7-2

CDR3nt: TGTGCCAGCAGTTACGGGACCCCCCGGCTCTATGGCTACACCTTC
CDR3aa: CASSYGTPRLYGYTF
d_gene: NA
abundance: many
j_gene: TRBJ1-2
v_gene: TRBV28

CDR3nt: TGCAGTGCTAGAGTACAGGGGGCCTATGGCTACACCTTC
CDR3aa: CSARVQGAYGYTF
d_gene: TRBD1
abundance: many
j_gene: TRBJ1-2
v_gene: TRBV20-1

CDR3nt: TGTGCCAGCAGCGTATCCGCGGAGTCTCCTAACACCGGGGAGCTGTTTTTT
CDR3aa: CASSVSAESPNTGELFF
d_gene: NA
abundance: NA
j_gene: TRBJ2-2
v_gene: TRBV9

CDR3nt: TGCGCCAGCAGCCAAAGGCCCGGACCGGGGGCGGGTTCACCCCTCCACTTT
CDR3aa: CASSQRPGPGAGSPLHF
d_gene: NA
abundance: many
j_gene: TRBJ1-6
v_gene: TRBV4-1

CDR3nt: TGCGCCAGCAGCACTGGCGGGGGGATCTCCTACGAGCAGTACTTC
CDR3aa: CASSTGGGISYEQYF
d_gene: TRBD2
abundance: NA
j_gene: TRBJ2-7
v_gene: TRBV5-1

CDR3nt: TGTGCCAGCAGCTTCGGGGACGGCTACGAGCAGTACTTC
CDR3aa: CASSFGDGYEQYF
d_gene: NA
abundance: few
j_gene: TRBJ2-7
v_gene: TRBV5-5